The rows below give T cell receptor beta chains drawn from one sample of a study of CD8+CD57+ T cells in acquired aplastic anemia. TCRdb itself ran the reads through MiXCR, one entry per CDR3 protein. The sample includes about 180,000 distinct CDR3 sequences, around 50% of them seen just once. The source material was sorted CD4+, CD8+, or CD8+CD57+ T cells (not recorded which) from PBMCs. The receptor set was obtained from a human donor with aplastic anemia. The CDR3 runs from the conserved cysteine through the conserved F or W. A D gene is named only where the DNA matches it firmly. Expanded clones are given a class, and other clones once, few, many or no size at all.

J gene: TRBJ2-3
V gene: TRBV12-3/TRBV12-4
D gene: TRBD1
clone size: once
CDR3 protein: CASSGQGAYTQYF
CDR3 DNA: TGTGCCAGCAGTGGACAGGGGGCTTATACGCAGTATTTT

J gene: TRBJ2-7
V gene: TRBV3-1
D gene: .
clone size: many
CDR3 protein: CASSHTSPGEQYF
CDR3 DNA: TGTGCCAGCAGCCATACGAGCCCGGGGGAGCAGTACTTC

J gene: TRBJ1-2
V gene: TRBV15
D gene: .
clone size: many
CDR3 protein: CATSRKSWTDMVLLF
CDR3 DNA: TGTGCCACCAGCAGAAAAAGTTGGACAGACATGGTATTACTGTTC

J gene: TRBJ1-1
V gene: TRBV20-1
D gene: TRBD1
clone size: many
CDR3 protein: CSARDTGGASEAFF
CDR3 DNA: TGCAGTGCTAGAGATACAGGGGGCGCATCTGAAGCTTTCTTT

J gene: TRBJ2-7
V gene: TRBV30
D gene: .
clone size: .
CDR3 protein: CAWRSSVSYEQYF
CDR3 DNA: TGTGCCTGGAGAAGCTCCGTTTCCTACGAGCAGTACTTC

J gene: TRBJ2-7
V gene: TRBV11-2
D gene: TRBD1
clone size: .
CDR3 protein: CASSLMGQGDHYEQYF
CDR3 DNA: TGTGCCAGCAGCTTGATGGGACAGGGGGATCACTACGAGCAGTACTTC

J gene: TRBJ1-1
V gene: TRBV19
D gene: .
clone size: few
CDR3 protein: CASSMSVILNTEAFF
CDR3 DNA: TGTGCCAGTAGTATGAGTGTCATCCTAAACACTGAAGCTTTCTTT

J gene: TRBJ1-1
V gene: TRBV20-1
D gene: .
clone size: .
CDR3 protein: CSGSWGTEAFF
CDR3 DNA: TGCAGTGGATCGTGGGGGACTGAAGCTTTCTTT

J gene: TRBJ2-1
V gene: TRBV7-8
D gene: .
clone size: few
CDR3 protein: CASSLAPDNEQFF
CDR3 DNA: TGTGCCAGCAGCTTGGCCCCAGACAATGAGCAGTTCTTC

J gene: TRBJ1-5
V gene: TRBV15
D gene: .
clone size: .
CDR3 protein: CATSLIGGNQPQHF
CDR3 DNA: TGTGCCACCAGCCTTATCGGGGGGAATCAGCCCCAGCATTTT

J gene: TRBJ1-6
V gene: TRBV2
D gene: .
clone size: many
CDR3 protein: CASRAGTESPLHF
CDR3 DNA: TGTGCCAGCAGGGCTGGGACCGAATCACCCCTCCACTTT

J gene: TRBJ2-1
V gene: TRBV20-1
D gene: TRBD2
clone size: few
CDR3 protein: CSASGRSEQFF
CDR3 DNA: TGCAGTGCTAGCGGGAGGAGTGAGCAGTTCTTC

J gene: TRBJ2-5
V gene: TRBV7-6
D gene: TRBD2
clone size: .
CDR3 protein: CASSSGGLETQYF
CDR3 DNA: TGTGCCAGCAGCTCGGGAGGGCTCGAGACCCAGTACTTC

J gene: TRBJ2-3
V gene: TRBV29-1
D gene: TRBD2
clone size: many
CDR3 protein: CSVCTGGPPDTQYF
CDR3 DNA: TGCAGCGTTTGTACGGGGGGGCCCCCAGATACGCAGTATTTT

J gene: TRBJ2-3
V gene: TRBV6-2/TRBV6-3
D gene: .
clone size: many
CDR3 protein: CASSADPPRMDTQYF
CDR3 DNA: TGTGCCAGCAGTGCCGACCCCCCGAGAATGGATACGCAGTATTTT

J gene: TRBJ2-3
V gene: TRBV20-1
D gene: TRBD2
clone size: many
CDR3 protein: CSASGTSGAAGPDTQYF
CDR3 DNA: TGCAGTGCTTCCGGGACTAGCGGGGCCGCGGGGCCAGATACGCAGTATTTT

J gene: TRBJ1-4
V gene: TRBV7-6
D gene: .
clone size: many
CDR3 protein: CASSLEIGAQEKLFF
CDR3 DNA: TGTGCCAGCAGCTTAGAAATCGGGGCGCAGGAAAAACTGTTTTTT

J gene: TRBJ1-2
V gene: TRBV20-1
D gene: .
clone size: .
CDR3 protein: CSARPQATANYGYTF
CDR3 DNA: TGCAGTGCTAGGCCCCAGGCGACAGCCAACTATGGCTACACCTTC

J gene: TRBJ2-2
V gene: TRBV12-3/TRBV12-4
D gene: .
clone size: .
CDR3 protein: CAATKGLTNTGELFF
CDR3 DNA: TGTGCCGCCACTAAGGGCTTGACGAACACCGGGGAGCTGTTTTTT

J gene: TRBJ1-2
V gene: TRBV29-1
D gene: .
clone size: .
CDR3 protein: CSVFQGGYTF
CDR3 DNA: TGCAGCGTATTCCAAGGAGGCTACACCTTC

J gene: TRBJ2-5
V gene: TRBV2
D gene: .
clone size: many
CDR3 protein: CASSEGAWAERETQYF
CDR3 DNA: TGTGCCAGCAGTGAAGGAGCCTGGGCGGAACGAGAGACCCAGTACTTC

J gene: TRBJ2-7
V gene: TRBV4-1
D gene: .
clone size: .
CDR3 protein: CASSQEFGLATGVYEQYF
CDR3 DNA: TGCGCCAGCAGCCAAGAGTTTGGGTTAGCGACTGGGGTATACGAGCAGTACTTC

J gene: TRBJ1-3
V gene: TRBV5-1
D gene: .
clone size: many
CDR3 protein: CASSVQGPINTIYF
CDR3 DNA: TGCGCCAGCAGCGTACAGGGTCCTATAAACACCATATATTTT

J gene: TRBJ2-1
V gene: TRBV20-1
D gene: .
clone size: many
CDR3 protein: CSAEYSYNEQFF
CDR3 DNA: TGCAGTGCGGAGTATAGCTACAATGAGCAGTTCTTC

J gene: TRBJ1-5
V gene: TRBV19
D gene: TRBD1
clone size: many
CDR3 protein: CATSRDRDQPQHF
CDR3 DNA: TGTGCCACCTCCCGGGACAGAGATCAGCCCCAGCATTTT

J gene: TRBJ2-3
V gene: TRBV7-3
D gene: TRBD1
clone size: many
CDR3 protein: CASSPGTGDTQYF
CDR3 DNA: TGTGCCAGCAGCCCGGGGACAGGAGATACGCAGTATTTT

J gene: TRBJ1-2
V gene: TRBV2
D gene: .
clone size: .
CDR3 protein: CASSVYSGYYTF
CDR3 DNA: TGTGCCAGCAGTGTATACAGTGGGTACTACACCTTC

J gene: TRBJ2-5
V gene: TRBV3-1
D gene: .
clone size: many
CDR3 protein: CASCLNRVETQYF
CDR3 DNA: TGTGCCAGCTGTCTCAACAGGGTAGAGACCCAGTACTTC

J gene: TRBJ2-7
V gene: TRBV19
D gene: .
clone size: .
CDR3 protein: CASSIEGSRVSYEQYF
CDR3 DNA: TGTGCCAGTAGTATAGAGGGGAGTCGGGTCTCCTACGAGCAGTACTTC

J gene: TRBJ2-7
V gene: TRBV7-9
D gene: .
clone size: .
CDR3 protein: CASSLGVVGDYEQYF
CDR3 DNA: TGTGCCAGCAGCTTAGGGGTGGTCGGAGACTACGAGCAGTACTTC

J gene: TRBJ2-2
V gene: TRBV25-1
D gene: .
clone size: few
CDR3 protein: CASSESKTLENTGELFF
CDR3 DNA: TGTGCCAGCAGTGAATCTAAAACGTTAGAGAACACCGGGGAGCTGTTTTTT

J gene: TRBJ2-2
V gene: TRBV5-6
D gene: .
clone size: .
CDR3 protein: CASSQDASLGGGELFF
CDR3 DNA: TGTGCCAGCAGCCAGGACGCAAGTTTGGGGGGCGGGGAGCTGTTTTTT

J gene: TRBJ1-6
V gene: TRBV27
D gene: .
clone size: .
CDR3 protein: CASSLRGAPYNSPLHF
CDR3 DNA: TGTGCCAGCAGTTTACGGGGGGCCCCCTATAATTCACCCCTCCACTTT

J gene: TRBJ1-6
V gene: TRBV5-1
D gene: TRBD1
clone size: many
CDR3 protein: CASSLDLAGGSSPLHF
CDR3 DNA: TGCGCCAGCAGCTTGGATCTGGCAGGGGGAAGTTCACCCCTCCACTTT

J gene: TRBJ2-7
V gene: TRBV29-1
D gene: TRBD1
clone size: .
CDR3 protein: CSGTGQGGLEQYF
CDR3 DNA: TGCAGCGGGACGGGACAGGGAGGCCTCGAGCAGTACTTC

J gene: TRBJ2-1
V gene: TRBV6-6
D gene: .
clone size: .
CDR3 protein: CASSYNDRYNEQFF
CDR3 DNA: TGTGCCAGCAGTTACAACGACAGATACAATGAGCAGTTCTTC

J gene: TRBJ2-5
V gene: TRBV7-9
D gene: .
clone size: .
CDR3 protein: CASSPRGPETQYF
CDR3 DNA: TGTGCCAGCAGCCCAAGAGGCCCGGAGACCCAGTACTTC

J gene: TRBJ1-3
V gene: TRBV20-1
D gene: .
clone size: many
CDR3 protein: CSTTQGSGNTIYF
CDR3 DNA: TGCAGTACAACTCAGGGCTCTGGAAACACCATATATTTT

J gene: TRBJ2-7
V gene: TRBV10-2
D gene: TRBD1
clone size: .
CDR3 protein: CASTVRQGASEQYF
CDR3 DNA: TGCGCCAGCACGGTCCGACAGGGGGCATCCGAGCAGTACTTC

J gene: TRBJ1-5
V gene: TRBV2
D gene: .
clone size: .
CDR3 protein: CASSEELSEPQHF
CDR3 DNA: TGTGCCAGCAGCGAAGAACTAAGTGAGCCCCAGCATTTT

J gene: TRBJ2-7
V gene: TRBV15
D gene: TRBD1
clone size: few
CDR3 protein: CATSQGGTGTYEQYF
CDR3 DNA: TGTGCCACCTCCCAGGGTGGGACAGGGACCTACGAGCAGTACTTC

J gene: TRBJ1-2
V gene: TRBV2
D gene: .
clone size: .
CDR3 protein: CASSEGGVGLYGYTF
CDR3 DNA: TGTGCCAGCAGTGAGGGAGGGGTAGGATTATATGGCTACACCTTC

J gene: TRBJ1-4
V gene: TRBV2
D gene: .
clone size: many
CDR3 protein: CASSEGALTEKLFF
CDR3 DNA: TGTGCCAGCAGTGAGGGGGCGCTTACTGAAAAACTGTTTTTT

J gene: TRBJ2-1
V gene: TRBV9
D gene: .
clone size: .
CDR3 protein: CASSVLGSEQFF
CDR3 DNA: TGTGCCAGCAGCGTACTGGGGAGTGAGCAGTTCTTC

J gene: TRBJ1-1
V gene: TRBV29-1
D gene: .
clone size: .
CDR3 protein: CSVGSPNTEAFF
CDR3 DNA: TGCAGCGTTGGCTCCCCAAACACTGAAGCTTTCTTT

J gene: TRBJ2-2
V gene: TRBV10-3
D gene: TRBD2
clone size: .
CDR3 protein: CAISESRGGADTGELFF
CDR3 DNA: TGTGCCATCAGTGAAAGTCGCGGGGGGGCCGACACCGGGGAGCTGTTTTTT

J gene: TRBJ2-1
V gene: TRBV12-3/TRBV12-4
D gene: TRBD2
clone size: many
CDR3 protein: CASSLGGGANNEQFF
CDR3 DNA: TGTGCCAGCAGTTTGGGCGGGGGAGCCAACAATGAGCAGTTCTTC

J gene: TRBJ2-1
V gene: TRBV25-1
D gene: TRBD1
clone size: .
CDR3 protein: CASSEFGQGATWLRNEQFF
CDR3 DNA: TGTGCCAGCAGTGAATTTGGACAGGGGGCGACGTGGTTAAGGAATGAGCAGTTCTTC

J gene: TRBJ1-2
V gene: TRBV24-1
D gene: .
clone size: many
CDR3 protein: CATSDAGRNYGYTF
CDR3 DNA: TGTGCCACCAGTGATGCGGGACGGAACTATGGCTACACCTTC

J gene: TRBJ1-2
V gene: TRBV7-2
D gene: .
clone size: .
CDR3 protein: CASSLNYNYGYTF
CDR3 DNA: TGTGCCAGCAGCTTAAATTACAACTATGGCTACACCTTC

J gene: TRBJ2-5
V gene: TRBV2
D gene: .
clone size: .
CDR3 protein: CASLGTKETQYF
CDR3 DNA: TGTGCCAGCCTCGGGACGAAAGAGACCCAGTACTTC